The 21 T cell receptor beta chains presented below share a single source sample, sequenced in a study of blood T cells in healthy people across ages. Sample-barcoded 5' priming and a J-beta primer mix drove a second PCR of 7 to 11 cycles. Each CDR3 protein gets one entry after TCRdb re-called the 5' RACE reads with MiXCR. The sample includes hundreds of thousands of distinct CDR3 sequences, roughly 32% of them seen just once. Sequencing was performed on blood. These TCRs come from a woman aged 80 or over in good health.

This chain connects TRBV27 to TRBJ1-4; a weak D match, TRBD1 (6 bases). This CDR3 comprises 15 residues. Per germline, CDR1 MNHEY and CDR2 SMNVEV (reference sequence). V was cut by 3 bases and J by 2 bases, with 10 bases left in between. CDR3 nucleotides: TGTGCCAGCAGTTTCTCAGGGGCGACTAATGAAAAACTGTTTTTT. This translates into CASSFSGATNEKLFF.

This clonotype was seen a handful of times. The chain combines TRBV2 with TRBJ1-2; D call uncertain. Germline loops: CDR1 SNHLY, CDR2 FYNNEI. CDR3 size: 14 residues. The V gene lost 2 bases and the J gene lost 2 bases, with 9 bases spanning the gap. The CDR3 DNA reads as TGTGCCAGCAGTGAAACGGAGGTAAACTATGGCTACACCTTC. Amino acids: CASSETEVNYGYTF.

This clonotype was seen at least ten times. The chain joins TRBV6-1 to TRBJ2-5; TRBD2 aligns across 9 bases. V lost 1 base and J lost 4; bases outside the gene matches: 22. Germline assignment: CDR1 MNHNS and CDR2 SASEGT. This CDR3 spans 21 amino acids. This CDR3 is CASSEGGRGGWRRGWRETQYF. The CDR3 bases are TGTGCCAGCAGTGAAGGGGGGCGGGGGGGCTGGCGAAGAGGTTGGAGAGAGACCCAGTACTTC.

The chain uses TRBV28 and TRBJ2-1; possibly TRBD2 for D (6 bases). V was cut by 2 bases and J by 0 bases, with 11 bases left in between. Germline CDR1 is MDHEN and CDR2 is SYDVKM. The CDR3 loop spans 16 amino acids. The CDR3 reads CASSLARRVSYNEQFF. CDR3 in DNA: TGTGCCAGCAGTTTAGCGCGGAGGGTCTCCTACAATGAGCAGTTCTTC.

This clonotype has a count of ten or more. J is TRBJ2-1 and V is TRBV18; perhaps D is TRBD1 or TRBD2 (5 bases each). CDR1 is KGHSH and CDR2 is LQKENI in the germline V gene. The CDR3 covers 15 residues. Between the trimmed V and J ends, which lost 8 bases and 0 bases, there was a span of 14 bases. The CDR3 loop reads CASAEGRSSYNEQFF. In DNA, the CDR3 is TGTGCCAGCGCCGAGGGACGGAGCTCCTACAATGAGCAGTTCTTC.

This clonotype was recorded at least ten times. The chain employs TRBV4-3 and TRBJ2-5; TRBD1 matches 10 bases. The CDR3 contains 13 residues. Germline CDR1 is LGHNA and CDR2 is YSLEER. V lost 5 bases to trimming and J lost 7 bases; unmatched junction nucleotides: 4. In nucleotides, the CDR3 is TGCGCCAGCAGCGCGACAGGGGGCTCGACCCAGTACTTC. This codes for CASSATGGSTQYF.

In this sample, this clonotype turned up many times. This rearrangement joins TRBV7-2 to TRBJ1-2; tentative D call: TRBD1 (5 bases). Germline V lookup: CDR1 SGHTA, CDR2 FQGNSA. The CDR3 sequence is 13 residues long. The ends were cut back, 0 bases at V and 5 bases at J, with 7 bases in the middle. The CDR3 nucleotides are TGTGCCAGCAGCTTAGCTAGACAGTATGGCTACACCTTC. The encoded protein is CASSLARQYGYTF.

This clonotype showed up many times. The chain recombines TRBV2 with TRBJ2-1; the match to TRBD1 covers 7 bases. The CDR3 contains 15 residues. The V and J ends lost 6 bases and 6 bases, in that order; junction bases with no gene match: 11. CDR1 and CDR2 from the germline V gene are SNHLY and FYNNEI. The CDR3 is CASRRQGGGSNEQFF. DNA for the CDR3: TGTGCCAGCAGGCGACAGGGTGGGGGTTCCAATGAGCAGTTCTTC.

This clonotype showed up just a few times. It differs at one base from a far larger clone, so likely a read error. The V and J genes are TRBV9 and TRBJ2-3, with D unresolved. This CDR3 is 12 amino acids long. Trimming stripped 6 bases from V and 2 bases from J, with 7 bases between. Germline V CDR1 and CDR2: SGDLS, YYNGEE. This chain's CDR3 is CASNVDTDTQYF. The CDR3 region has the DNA TGTGCCAGCAACGTTGACACAGATACGCAGTATTTT.

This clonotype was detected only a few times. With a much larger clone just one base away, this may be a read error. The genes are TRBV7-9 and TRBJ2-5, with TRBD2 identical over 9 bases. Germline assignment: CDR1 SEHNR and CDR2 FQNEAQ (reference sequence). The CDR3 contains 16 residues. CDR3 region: CVSSLGLASILETQYF. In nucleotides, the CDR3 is TGTGTCAGCAGCTTGGGACTAGCTTCTATTTTAGAGACCCAGTACTTC.

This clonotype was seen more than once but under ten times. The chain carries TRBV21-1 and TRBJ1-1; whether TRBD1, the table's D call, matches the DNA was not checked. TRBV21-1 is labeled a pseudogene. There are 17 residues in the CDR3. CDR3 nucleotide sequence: TGTGCCAGCAGCACAACAAAATACAGGGTGGGGAACACTGAAGCTTTCTTT. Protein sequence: CASSTTKYRVGNTEAFF.

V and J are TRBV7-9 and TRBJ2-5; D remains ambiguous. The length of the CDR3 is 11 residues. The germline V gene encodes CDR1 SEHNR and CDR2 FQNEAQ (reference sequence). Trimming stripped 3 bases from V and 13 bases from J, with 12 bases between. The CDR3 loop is CASSLADERYF. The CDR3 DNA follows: TGTGCCAGCAGCTTGGCGGACGAGCGGTACTTC.

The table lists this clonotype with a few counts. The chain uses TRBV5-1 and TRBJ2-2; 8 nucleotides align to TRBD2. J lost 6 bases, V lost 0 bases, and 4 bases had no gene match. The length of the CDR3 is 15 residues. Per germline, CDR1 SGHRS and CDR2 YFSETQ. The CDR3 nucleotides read TGCGCCAGCAGCTTGGCCTTAGCGGGGTCCGGGGAGCTGTTTTTT. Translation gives CASSLALAGSGELFF.

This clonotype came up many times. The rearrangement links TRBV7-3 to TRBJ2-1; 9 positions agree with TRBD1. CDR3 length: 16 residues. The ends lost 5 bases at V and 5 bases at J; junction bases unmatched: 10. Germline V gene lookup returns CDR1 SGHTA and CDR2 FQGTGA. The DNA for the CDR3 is TGTGCCAGCAGCCCCCTAACCGGGACAGGGAACAATGAGCAGTTCTTC. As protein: CASSPLTGTGNNEQFF.

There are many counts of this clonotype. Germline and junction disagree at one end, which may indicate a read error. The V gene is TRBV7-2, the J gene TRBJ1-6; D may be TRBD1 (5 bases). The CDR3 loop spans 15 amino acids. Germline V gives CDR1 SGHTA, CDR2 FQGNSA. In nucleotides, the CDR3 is TGTGCCAGCTGCTTTGGGGCTGCCGGTGGTTCACCCCTCCACTTT. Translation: CASCFGAAGGSPLHF.

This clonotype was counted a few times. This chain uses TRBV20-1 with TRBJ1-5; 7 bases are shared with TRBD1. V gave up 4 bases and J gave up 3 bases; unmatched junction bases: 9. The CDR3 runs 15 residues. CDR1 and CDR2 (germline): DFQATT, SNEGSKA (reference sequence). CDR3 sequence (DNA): TGCAGTGCTACCCGACAGGGAATTAACAATCAGCCCCAGCATTTT. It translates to CSATRQGINNQPQHF.

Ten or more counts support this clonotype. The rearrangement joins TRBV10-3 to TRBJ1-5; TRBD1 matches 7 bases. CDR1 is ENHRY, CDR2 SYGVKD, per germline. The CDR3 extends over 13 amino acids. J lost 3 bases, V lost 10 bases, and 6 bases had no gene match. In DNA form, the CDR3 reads TGTGCCACGCAGGGGGGGTACAATCAGCCCCAGCATTTT. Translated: CATQGGYNQPQHF.

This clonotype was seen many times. The CDR3 DNA reads TGTGCCAGCACCCAGTTTTATAGCAATCAGCCCCAGCATTTT. Translated, it gives CASTQFYSNQPQHF. This rearrangement joins TRBV6-2 or TRBV6-3 to TRBJ1-5; D uncertain. The CDR3 consists of 14 residues. In germline, CDR1 is MNHEY, CDR2 SVGEGT. V was pared by 7 bases and J by 0 bases, with 10 bases between.

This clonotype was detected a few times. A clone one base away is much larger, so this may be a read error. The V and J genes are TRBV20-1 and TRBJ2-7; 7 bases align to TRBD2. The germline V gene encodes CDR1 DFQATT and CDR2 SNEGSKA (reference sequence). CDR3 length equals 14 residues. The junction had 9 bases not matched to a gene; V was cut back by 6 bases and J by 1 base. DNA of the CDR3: TGCAGTGCCGAGGGACGGGGGGTTTCCTACGAGCAGTACTTC. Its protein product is CSAEGRGVSYEQYF.

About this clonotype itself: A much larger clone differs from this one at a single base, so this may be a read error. The CDR3 loop reads CASSLGRRGANRYEQYF. CDR3 sequence (DNA): TGTGCCAGCAGTTTAGGAAGGCGGGGGGCGAATAGGTATGAGCAGTACTTC. This sequence joins TRBV27 and TRBJ2-7, with 8 bases lining up with TRBD2. Germline V CDR1 and CDR2: MNHEY, SMNVEV (reference sequence). Unmatched junction bases numbered 16, after V lost 2 bases and J lost 7 bases. This CDR3 comprises 17 residues.

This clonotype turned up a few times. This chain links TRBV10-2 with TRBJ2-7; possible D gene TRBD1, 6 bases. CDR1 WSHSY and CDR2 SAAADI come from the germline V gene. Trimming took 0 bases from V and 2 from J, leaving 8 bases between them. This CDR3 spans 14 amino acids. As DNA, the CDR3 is TGCGCCAGCAGTGAGTCGTGGGGGCCCTACGAGCAGTACTTC. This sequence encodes CASSESWGPYEQYF.